This T cell receptor (beta chain) was recorded in a study of patients and donors after allogeneic stem cell transplantation. The V end was cut by 6 bases, the J end by 0 bases, with 15 bases between. The V gene's germline CDR1 is DFQATT and CDR2 SNEGSKA (reference sequence). The CDR3 runs 14 residues. TCRdb called the RT-PCR reads again in MiXCR, with one record for every CDR3 protein. The sample includes more than 9,000 distinct CDR3 sequences, about 20% seen only once; the top ten take about 56%. This clonotype was observed a few times. The TCR was taken from a human donor who was either an allogeneic HSCT recipient or a stem cell or donor lymphocyte infusion donor (not recorded which). It is not recorded whose cells these are; they may come from a transplant donor. V is TRBV20-1 and J is TRBJ2-7, with a tentative D call TRBD2 (5 bases). Sequenced input: blood, either unsorted or a sorted T cell fraction (not recorded which). In DNA form, the CDR3 reads TGCAGTGCAATGCGAGGGCTGGGCTCCTACGAGCAGTACTTC. It codes for CSAMRGLGSYEQYF.